This TCR beta chain was captured by sequencing in a study of T cell responses to AZD1222 COVID-19 vaccine. Findings and limits, study-wide: Seropositive AZD1222 recipients at baseline numbered only six or seven. Receipt of two AZD1222 doses was followed by a rise in Spike-specific TCR breadth and depth. Regions 160-218 and 743-854 dominated among vaccine-associated CD4 TCRs spanning spike.

The germline V gene encodes CDR1 SGHDN and CDR2 FVKESK. The J segment lost 8 bases and the V segment lost 1 base, leaving 15 bases of the junction unmatched. CDR3 length: 18 amino acids. Clones were read by immunoSEQ multiplex PCR, and TCRdb kept only the in-frame ones, dropping some. Found here are around 95,000 clones, approximately 87% of them singletons; the top ten hold 2.5% to 3.5%. Remarks on this clone: Antigen unknown.

The sequences come from peripheral blood, collected on day 0 of AZD1222 vaccination. This sequence originates from an adult in good health. J is TRBJ2-1 and V is TRBV14; 9 bases match TRBD1. CDR3 region: CASSQGQGGQGFVDEQFF. CDR3 DNA sequence: TGTGCCAGCAGCCAAGGACAAGGGGGACAGGGTTTTGTGGATGAGCAGTTCTTC. Full variable domain (rest looked up from reference TRBV14 and TRBJ2-1): EAGVTQFPSHSVIEKGQTVTLRCDPISGHDNLYWYRRVMGKEIKFLLHFVKESKQDESGMPNNRFLAERTGGTYSTLKVQPAELEDSGVYFCASSQGQGGQGFVDEQFFGPGTRLTVL.